These 3 T cell receptor beta chains share one sample of origin, sequenced in a study of T cell responses to AZD1222 COVID-19 vaccine. Some clones are missing from TCRdb's copy, which holds only in-frame ones; the method was immunoSEQ multiplex PCR. This sample has roughly 120,000 clones, with 87% found just once. Sequenced material: peripheral blood, taken on day 0 of AZD1222 vaccination. These receptors all stem from an adult in good health.

The DNA of the CDR3 is TGTGCCACCAGCACCGACGGGGGCACCTTCCACTTT. This codes for CATSTDGGTFHF. V and J are TRBV15 and TRBJ1-6; D possibly corresponds to TRBD1 (6 bases). V was pared by 4 bases and J by 17 bases, with 15 bases between. The V gene's germline CDR1 is LNHNV and CDR2 YYDKDF (reference sequence). This CDR3 comprises 12 residues.

This rearrangement joins TRBV2 to TRBJ2-2, with D possibly matching TRBD2 (6 bases). This CDR3 is 17 amino acids long. V was shortened by 5 bases and J by 8 bases, with 24 bases between the two germline ends. The germline CDR1 and CDR2 sequences are SNHLY and FYNNEI. The CDR3 loop reads CASSTSRDWADGGELFF. In DNA form, the CDR3 reads TGTGCCAGCAGTACTTCCCGGGACTGGGCGGATGGAGGGGAGCTGTTTTTT.

V usage is TRBV11-2 and J usage is TRBJ2-7, with D perhaps matching TRBD1 or TRBD2 (5 bases each). Trimming cost V 5 bases and J 1 base, with 15 bases left between them. Germline V gene lookup returns CDR1 SGHAT and CDR2 FQNNGV. CDR3 length: 15 residues. Here the CDR3 reads CASSIAGTLSYEQYF. The CDR3 DNA follows: TGTGCCAGCAGCATCGCCGGGACCCTGTCCTACGAGCAGTACTTC.